The 24 T cell receptor beta chains reported below all come from one sample, sequenced in a study of human T cells and chemical hapten exposure. TCRdb reprocessed the RACE reads with MiXCR, giving one entry per CDR3 protein. The sample carries tens of thousands of distinct CDR3 sequences, about 10% recorded once. Regarding time point: patch test 1, 2 weeks after DPC sensitization. Treatment reported: therapeutic diphenylcyclopropenone sensitization with weekly scalp DPC. The source material was whole blood, sampled in connection with sensitization to the hapten diphenylcyclopropenone (DPC). Every receptor here comes from a woman between 50 and 59 years old with alopecia areata. Some clones in this sample may be carry-over from other donors' samples.

The V and J genes are TRBV7-2 and TRBJ2-7; TRBD2 is a possible D gene (5 bases). This CDR3 is 15 amino acids long. Germline-derived CDR1 and CDR2 are SGHTA and FQGNSA. Deletions cut 4 bases from V and 0 bases from J, with 13 bases between. The CDR3 sequence: CASSSSVTTSYEQYF. CDR3 DNA: TGTGCCAGCAGCTCATCCGTGACTACCTCCTACGAGCAGTACTTC.

V is TRBV6-2 or TRBV6-3 and J is TRBJ1-5, with 10 bases identical to TRBD1. Trimming at V came to 7 bases and at J to 6 bases, leaving 6 bases not matched to a gene. The CDR3 runs to 14 residues. CDR1 and CDR2 from the germline V gene are MNHEY and SVGEGT. Here the CDR3 reads CASKMDRGGQPQHF. The CDR3, as DNA: TGTGCCAGCAAAATGGACAGGGGGGGTCAGCCCCAGCATTTT.

The V call is TRBV6-6, the J call TRBJ2-1, with D possibly being TRBD2 (5 bases). The germline V gene has CDR1 MNHNY and CDR2 SVGAGI (reference sequence). The CDR3 contains 15 residues. Trimming took 2 bases from V and 6 from J, leaving 14 bases between them. CDR3 amino acids: CASSYLRDRRNEQFF. In DNA, the CDR3 is TGTGCCAGCAGTTACCTCCGGGATCGGCGCAATGAGCAGTTCTTC.

The CDR3 nucleotides read TGTGCCAGCAGTTTAACCACCGGGACAGTTGCGAACGAGCAGTACTTC. Its protein is CASSLTTGTVANEQYF. The chain is built from TRBV27 and TRBJ2-7, with 7 bases fitting TRBD1. Germline CDR1 MNHEY, CDR2 SMNVEV (reference sequence). The J segment lost 5 bases and the V segment lost 2 bases, leaving 12 bases of the junction unmatched. This CDR3 has 16 residues.

This clonotype was found many times. V gene TRBV30 combines with J gene TRBJ2-7; D possibly uses TRBD1 or TRBD2 (6 bases each). Germline CDR1 and CDR2: GTSNPN and SVGIG (reference sequence). The CDR3 spans 14 residues. Trimming shortened V by 5 bases and J by 1 base, and 15 bases separated the two germline ends. The CDR3 here is CAWGDFTGSYEQYF. The CDR3 bases are TGTGCCTGGGGGGACTTTACAGGGTCCTACGAGCAGTACTTC.

The chain employs TRBV10-2 and TRBJ2-5; 8 bases agree with TRBD2. This CDR3 comprises 14 residues. Trimming took 7 bases from V and 5 from J; bases not matched to a gene: 9. Per germline, CDR1 WSHSY and CDR2 SAAADI. The CDR3 reads CASTSGGPSETQYF. CDR3 in DNA: TGCGCCAGCACATCGGGAGGGCCCTCCGAGACCCAGTACTTC.

There are many counts of this clonotype. This sequence joins TRBV12-3 or TRBV12-4 and TRBJ1-2, with 7 bases that match TRBD1. The CDR3 spans 13 residues. J lost 8 bases, V lost 6 bases, and 9 bases had no gene match. CDR3: CASSFTQGEGYTF. Here the CDR3 DNA reads TGTGCCAGCAGCTTCACCCAGGGGGAGGGCTACACCTTC.

The V call is TRBV20-1, the J call TRBJ2-7, with D perhaps assigned TRBD1 or TRBD2 (5 bases each). V lost 6 bases to trimming and J lost 3 bases, with 12 bases between them. The CDR3 covers 12 residues. Germline values: CDR1 DFQATT, CDR2 SNEGSKA (reference sequence). CDR3 amino acids: CSASGTDYEQYV. The CDR3 bases are TGCAGTGCCTCCGGGACGGACTACGAGCAGTACGTC.

This clonotype was detected a few times. The gene calls are TRBV20-1 and TRBJ2-3; D gene unclear. The V end lost 2 bases, the J end lost 0 bases, and 9 bases lay between the germline ends. This CDR3 has 14 amino acids. Germline V gives CDR1 DFQATT, CDR2 SNEGSKA (reference sequence). The CDR3 DNA follows: TGCAGTGCTAGAACACAACGTAGCACAGATACGCAGTATTTT. Protein product: CSARTQRSTDTQYF.

This clonotype was picked up many times. The rearrangement links TRBV7-3 to TRBJ2-3; the D gene is possibly TRBD1 (6 bases). The V gene lost 4 bases and the J gene lost 0 bases, with 11 bases spanning the gap. In germline, CDR1 is SGHTA, CDR2 FQGTGA. The CDR3 totals 15 residues. Here the CDR3 reads CASSSGQSSTDTQYF. Written as DNA, the CDR3 is TGTGCCAGCAGCTCCGGACAGTCTAGCACAGATACGCAGTATTTT.

This clonotype has ten or more counts. The chain has TRBV4-1 and TRBJ1-6, with D possibly matching TRBD1 (5 bases). The CDR3 sequence is 16 residues long. Trimming cost V 3 bases and J 7 bases, with 16 bases left between them. Germline CDR1 MGHRA, CDR2 YSYEKL. The CDR3 protein is CASSHDTGTPNSPLHF. CDR3 nucleotide sequence: TGCGCCAGCAGCCACGATACCGGGACGCCGAATTCACCCCTCCACTTT.

CDR3 loop: CSVRTGANYGYTF. As DNA, the CDR3 is TGCAGCGTCAGGACAGGGGCTAACTATGGCTACACCTTC. The gene calls are TRBV29-1 and TRBJ1-2; 9 bases map to TRBD1. After removal of 6 bases from V and 0 bases from J, the junction contained 2 bases not matched to a gene. The CDR3 is made up of 13 amino acids. Germline CDR1 SQVTM, CDR2 ANQGSEA.

This sequence joins TRBV14 and TRBJ2-1, with D possibly being TRBD2 (6 bases). The CDR3 is 13 amino acids. The V gene's germline CDR1 is SGHDN and CDR2 FVKESK. The V gene lost 4 bases and the J gene lost 10 bases, with 14 bases spanning the gap. The CDR3 DNA reads TGTGCCAGCAGCCCGGACTATTACAGAGAGCAGTTCTTC. Translating gives CASSPDYYREQFF.

V is TRBV28 and J is TRBJ1-5, with D possibly TRBD1 on 6 matching bases. V shed 5 bases and J shed 1 base, with 12 bases lying between them. The CDR3 has 15 amino acids. Germline V CDR1 and CDR2: MDHEN, SYDVKM. CDR3 sequence (DNA): TGTGCCAGCAGTGTCCAGGGGCACAGCAATCAGCCCCAGCATTTT. As protein: CASSVQGHSNQPQHF.

The chain carries TRBV10-2 and TRBJ2-7; TRBD2 aligns across 8 bases. CDR1 is WSHSY and CDR2 is SAAADI in the germline V gene. This CDR3 is built from 18 residues. V lost 0 bases to trimming and J lost 2 bases; unmatched junction nucleotides: 12. CDR3 sequence (DNA): TGCGCCAGCAGTGAGTCTGGTCTGTCACTAGCGGCACCCTACGAGCAGTACTTC. This codes for CASSESGLSLAAPYEQYF.

This clonotype was observed a few times. As DNA, the CDR3 is TGTGCCAGCAAGCGGGCCAACCTCAATCAGCCCCAGCATTTT. Translated, it gives CASKRANLNQPQHF. This rearrangement joins TRBV12-3 or TRBV12-4 to TRBJ1-5; no clear D gene. With 7 bases removed from V and 3 bases from J, the gap between germline ends came to 13 bases. This CDR3 spans 14 amino acids.

Remarks on this clonotype: A much larger clone lies a single base off, so this may be a read error. This chain connects TRBV12-3 or TRBV12-4 to TRBJ2-7, with 8 bases lining up with TRBD2. The CDR3 has 16 residues. The CDR3 bases are TGTGACAGCAGTTTTCATATAGCGGGGTACTCCTACGAGCAGTACTTC. It encodes CDSSFHIAGYSYEQYF.

This clonotype was seen at least ten times. The J gene is TRBJ2-3, the V gene TRBV7-3; TRBD1 or TRBD2 may be the D gene (7 bases each). The CDR3 has 15 residues. Germline assignment: CDR1 SGHTA and CDR2 FQGTGA. V shed 5 bases and J shed 4 bases, with 16 bases lying between them. The DNA of the CDR3 is TGTGCCAGCAGCCGGGAGCGGGACAGACCAGATACGCAGTATTTT. The encoded protein is CASSRERDRPDTQYF.

CDR3 amino acids: CASRLGMMNTEAFF. The DNA of the CDR3 is TGTGCCAGCAGGCTGGGCATGATGAACACTGAAGCTTTCTTT. The gene calls are TRBV12-3 or TRBV12-4 and TRBJ1-1; unclear D gene. The CDR3 covers 14 residues. V was clipped by 6 bases and J by 0 bases, with 11 bases between them.

With respect to this clonotype: A read error may account for a junction end that differs from germline. This sequence joins TRBV29-1 and TRBJ2-5; no definite D call. Germline-derived CDR1 and CDR2 are SQVTM and ANQGSEA. The CDR3 totals 12 residues. In DNA form, the CDR3 reads TGCAGCGTCGAAGGAATGAGACAGACCCAGTACTTC. Protein sequence: CSVEGMRQTQYF.

This clonotype was seen ten or more times. The V and J genes are TRBV11-2 and TRBJ2-1; TRBD2 matches at 8 bases. The J segment lost 1 base and the V segment lost 3 bases, leaving 5 bases of the junction unmatched. This CDR3 region has 16 residues. CDR1 SGHAT and CDR2 FQNNGV come from the germline V gene. CDR3 bases: TGTGCCAGCAGCTTTCGGGAGGGCTATTCCTACAATGAGCAGTTCTTC. This translates into CASSFREGYSYNEQFF.

This clonotype occurred many times. V and J are TRBV19 and TRBJ2-5; TRBD2 is a possible D gene (5 bases). Germline values: CDR1 LNHDA, CDR2 SQIVND (reference sequence). This CDR3 has 15 amino acids. V was shortened by 6 bases and J by 0 bases, with 14 bases between the two germline ends. The CDR3 sequence: CASRKGTGNQETQYF. CDR3 coding DNA: TGTGCCAGTAGAAAGGGAACCGGGAACCAAGAGACCCAGTACTTC.

This clonotype was seen ten or more times. The CDR3 loop is CASRAGYGSNQPQHF. CDR3 nucleotides: TGTGCCAGCCGGGCGGGTTATGGTAGCAATCAGCCCCAGCATTTT. The V call is TRBV2, the J call TRBJ1-5; no firm D call. V was shortened by 8 bases and J by 0 bases, with 14 bases between the two germline ends. The CDR3 totals 15 residues. The germline V gene has CDR1 SNHLY and CDR2 FYNNEI.

This clonotype was seen many times. The chain couples TRBV12-3 or TRBV12-4 to TRBJ2-3; D remains unclear. Trimming removed 5 bases at V and 4 bases at J, with 16 bases between. The CDR3 has 15 amino acids. CDR3 sequence (DNA): TGTGCCAGCAGTGTCTCGGCGGTGGCGCCAGATACGCAGTATTTT. This sequence encodes CASSVSAVAPDTQYF.